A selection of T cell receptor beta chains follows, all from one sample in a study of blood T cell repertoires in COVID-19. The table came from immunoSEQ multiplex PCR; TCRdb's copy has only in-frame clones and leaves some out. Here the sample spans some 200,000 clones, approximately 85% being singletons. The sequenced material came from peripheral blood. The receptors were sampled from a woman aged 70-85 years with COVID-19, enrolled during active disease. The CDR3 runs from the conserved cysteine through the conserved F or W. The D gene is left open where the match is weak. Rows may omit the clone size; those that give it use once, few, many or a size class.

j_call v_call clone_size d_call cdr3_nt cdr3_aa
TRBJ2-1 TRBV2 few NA TGTGCCAGCAGGATAGAGCCTGAGCAGTTCTTC CASRIEPEQFF
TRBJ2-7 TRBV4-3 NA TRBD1 TGCGCCAGCAGCCGTGCCAAACAGGGGGCCTACGAGCAGTACTTC CASSRAKQGAYEQYF
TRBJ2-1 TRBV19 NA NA TGTGCCAGTAGTACGACACAGGGTAGCAATGAGCAGTTCTTC CASSTTQGSNEQFF
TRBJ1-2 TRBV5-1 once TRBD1 TGCGCCAGCAGCCCCACAGGGACAGGGTATGGCTACACCTTC CASSPTGTGYGYTF
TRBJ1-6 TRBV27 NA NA TGTGCCAGCAGCCGGACTGGTACTAATAATTCACCCCTCCACTTT CASSRTGTNNSPLHF
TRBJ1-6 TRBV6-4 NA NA TGTGCCAGCAGGCTTGACGGGGGTAATTCACCCCTCCACTTT CASRLDGGNSPLHF
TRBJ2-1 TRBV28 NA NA TGTGCCAGCAGAGGGACTTTAAACTACAATGAGCAGTTCTTC CASRGTLNYNEQFF
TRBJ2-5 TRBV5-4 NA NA TGTGCCAGCAGCCCTGTGGGGCTAGAGACCCAGTACTTC CASSPVGLETQYF
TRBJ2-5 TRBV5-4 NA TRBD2 TGTGCCAGCAGCTTGGAGGCGGGAGGTGAGACCCAGTACTTC CASSLEAGGETQYF
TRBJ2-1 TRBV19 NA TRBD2 TGTGCCAGTAGTAATAGCGGGAGCGTTCCGGCCCGGCGGGTCTTC CASSNSGSVPARRVF
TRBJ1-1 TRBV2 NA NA TGTGCCAGAAGACAGTCCACTGAAGCTTTCTTT CARRQSTEAFF
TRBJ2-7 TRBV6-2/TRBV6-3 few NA TGTGCCAGCAGCCTGGACACCCGCTACGAGCAGTACTTC CASSLDTRYEQYF
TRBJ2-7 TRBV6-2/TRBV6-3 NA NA TGTGCCAGCAGTTACACAGGGTGGAACCCGTCGCCCGTTCCCACCAGCTACGAGCAGTACTTC CASSYTGWNPSPVPTSYEQYF
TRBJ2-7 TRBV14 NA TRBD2 TGTGCCACCTCCCCGGGGGGATTCGAGCAGTACTTC CATSPGGFEQYF
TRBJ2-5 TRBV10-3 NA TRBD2 TGTGCCATCAGTGAGTCGAGGGGTAGCGGGAGGGCGGAGACCCAGTACTTC CAISESRGSGRAETQYF
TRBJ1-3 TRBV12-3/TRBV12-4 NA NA TGTGCCAGCAATTTCGCTGGAAACACCATATATTTT CASNFAGNTIYF
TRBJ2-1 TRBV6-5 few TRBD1 TGTGCCACGTCAGGCCCGGGACAGGGGTTATATGAGCAGTTCTTC CATSGPGQGLYEQFF
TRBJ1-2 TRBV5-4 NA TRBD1 TGTGCCAGCAGTTCCCGGACAGGTCCTAACTATGGCTACACCTTC CASSSRTGPNYGYTF
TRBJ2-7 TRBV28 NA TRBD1 TGTGCCAGCAGTTTACCCGGACAGGCAACCTACGAGCAGTACTTC CASSLPGQATYEQYF
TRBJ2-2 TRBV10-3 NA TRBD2 TGTGCCATCAGCCAACTAGCGGTCACCGGGGAGCTGTTTTTT CAISQLAVTGELFF
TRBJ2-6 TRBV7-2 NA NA TGTGCCAGCAGCTTACGGGGCTCTGGGGCCAACGTCCTGACTTTC CASSLRGSGANVLTF
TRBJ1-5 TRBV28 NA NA TGTGCCAGCAGAGTGACGGAGAGGCCCCAGCATTTT CASRVTERPQHF
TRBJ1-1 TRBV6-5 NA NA TGTGCCAGCAGTCCCGCGTCCAATTGGAACACTGAAGCTTTCTTT CASSPASNWNTEAFF
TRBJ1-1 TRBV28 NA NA TGTGCCAGCATCCAACAGGGGAACACTGAAGCTTTCTTT CASIQQGNTEAFF
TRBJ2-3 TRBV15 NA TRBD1 TGTGCCACCGGGCCGGGACAGGGGGGTTCGGGAGATACGCAGTATTTT CATGPGQGGSGDTQYF
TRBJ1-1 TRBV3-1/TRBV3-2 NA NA TGTGCCAGCAGCCCCCGACTGGTGAACACTGAAGCTTTCTTT CASSPRLVNTEAFF
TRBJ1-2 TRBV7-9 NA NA TGTGCCAGCAGCTCGAGGGCGGGGGGCGGAGATGGAGGCTACACCTTC CASSSRAGGGDGGYTF
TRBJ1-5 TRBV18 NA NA TGTGCCAGCTCACCAGGGCAAGCCAGCAATCAGCCCCAGCATTTT CASSPGQASNQPQHF
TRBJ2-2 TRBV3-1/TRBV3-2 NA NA TGTGCCAGCAGCCAGATTGCGGGTACCGGGGAGCTGTTTTTT CASSQIAGTGELFF
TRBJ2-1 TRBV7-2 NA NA TGTGCCAGCAGCGGAAGCAGGGGGGATGAGCAGTTCTTC CASSGSRGDEQFF
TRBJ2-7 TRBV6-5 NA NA TGTGCCAGCAGTTACGAGGGTCTGGCGCAGTACTTC CASSYEGLAQYF
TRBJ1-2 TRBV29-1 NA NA TGCAGCGTCCCTGGAGGGCTACAACCCTTCTATGGCTACACCTTC CSVPGGLQPFYGYTF
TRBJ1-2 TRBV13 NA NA TGTGCCAGCAGCTTGCCGCAGGGGCGCTGGGGCTACACCTTC CASSLPQGRWGYTF
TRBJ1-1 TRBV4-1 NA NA TGCGCCAGCAGCCAAGTACTAACCGGGTCTAAAGCTTTCTTT CASSQVLTGSKAFF
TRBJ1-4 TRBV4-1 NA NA TGCGCCAGCAGCCAAGTTGGAGGGAGGAGGATAAATGAAAAACTGTTTTTT CASSQVGGRRINEKLFF
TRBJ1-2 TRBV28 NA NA TGTGCCAGCAGTCCTCCAAAGCCCTATGGCTACACCTTC CASSPPKPYGYTF
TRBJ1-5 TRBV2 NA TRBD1 TGTGCCAGCAGTCCGACAGGGGGCCTTCGTCAGCCCCAGCATTTT CASSPTGGLRQPQHF
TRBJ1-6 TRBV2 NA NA TGTGCCAGCATTGCCCGCGGGGCCTCACTCCACTTT CASIARGASLHF
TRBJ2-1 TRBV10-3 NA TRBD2 TGTGCCATCAGTAAGGCTAGCGGGAGCTCCTACAATGAGCAGTTCTTC CAISKASGSSYNEQFF
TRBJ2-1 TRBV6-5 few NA TGTGCCAGCAGCGCCAGATGGGGCTATGAGCAGTTCTTC CASSARWGYEQFF
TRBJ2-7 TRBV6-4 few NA TGTGCCGGAACGGCAGCGGAGGGACGCTCCTACGAGCAGTACTTC CAGTAAEGRSYEQYF
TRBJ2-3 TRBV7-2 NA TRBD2 TGTGCCAGCAGCTTGACTAGCGGGAGGGCCGATACGCAGTATTTT CASSLTSGRADTQYF
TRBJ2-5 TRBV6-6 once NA TGTGCCAGCAAGAACTCAGGGTTGGAAGAGACCCAGTACTTC CASKNSGLEETQYF
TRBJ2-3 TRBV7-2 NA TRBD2 TGTGCCAGCAGTCCCCCAACCGGGACTAGCGGGATCCCATATTTT CASSPPTGTSGIPYF
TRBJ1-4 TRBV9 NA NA TGTGCCAGCAGCCTAGGTCAGGGGTATAATGAAAAACTGTTTTTT CASSLGQGYNEKLFF
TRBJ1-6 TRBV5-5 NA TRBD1 TGTGCCAGCAGCTGGGGGACAGGGGGGTATTCACCCCTCCACTTT CASSWGTGGYSPLHF
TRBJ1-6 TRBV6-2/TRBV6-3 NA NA TGTGCCAGCAGTTACTCTTCGGGTCGGAACGATAATTCACCCCTCCACTTT CASSYSSGRNDNSPLHF
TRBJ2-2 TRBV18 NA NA TGTGCCAGCTCACCAGGCGGGAAAACCACCGGGGAGCTGTTTTTT CASSPGGKTTGELFF
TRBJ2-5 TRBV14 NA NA TGTGCCAGCAGCCATGCAGGAACGGAGACCCAGTACTTC CASSHAGTETQYF
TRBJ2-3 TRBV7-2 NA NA TGTGCCAGCAGCTTAGGGGGCCCGAAGGATACGCAGTATTTT CASSLGGPKDTQYF
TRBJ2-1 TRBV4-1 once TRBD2 TGCGCCAGCAGCCGGGCCCTAGCGGTTTACAATGAGCAGTTCTTC CASSRALAVYNEQFF
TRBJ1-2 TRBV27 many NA TGTGCCAGCAGTCTGGGGGGTCGGGGGACGAAGGGCTACACCTTC CASSLGGRGTKGYTF
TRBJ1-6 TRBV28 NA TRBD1 TGTGCCAGCAGTTTATTTCAGGGACAGTATAATTCACCCCTCCACTTT CASSLFQGQYNSPLHF
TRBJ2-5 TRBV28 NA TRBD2 TGTGCCAGCAGTTTAAGCGGGGCGATCGAGACCCAGTACTTC CASSLSGAIETQYF